These T cell receptor beta chains were read from a single sample in a study of shared clonotypes between healthy human individuals. TCRdb's copy holds only in-frame clones and misses some; the assay was immunoSEQ multiplex PCR. The sample lists 550,000 to 800,000 clones; roughly 87% were seen once. The specimen sequenced was memory CD8+ T cells from PBMCs. The receptors were gathered from a man aged 18 to 30 in good health. Some clones in this sample may be carry-over from other donors' samples. CDR3s include the opening cysteine and the closing phenylalanine or tryptophan. The D gene is left open where the match is weak. Expanded clones get a size class; other rows say once, few or many, or leave the size out.

TRBJ1-4 | TRBD1 | TRBV7-8 | - | TGTGCCAGCAGCCCGGACAGGCTTAATGAAAAACTGTTTTTT | CASSPDRLNEKLFF
TRBJ2-7 | TRBD1 | TRBV5-1 | once | TGCGCCAGCAGCTTCGGGGGTACAGGGGGAAACTACGAGCAGTACTTC | CASSFGGTGGNYEQYF
TRBJ2-7 | TRBD2 | TRBV28 | - | TGTGCCAGCAGTTTAACGGGAGGTGCCTACGAGCAGTACTTC | CASSLTGGAYEQYF
TRBJ1-1 | - | TRBV27 | few | TGTGCCAGCAGTTTCCGGGGGCCCGACACTGAAGCTTTCTTT | CASSFRGPDTEAFF
TRBJ1-1 | - | TRBV7-9 | - | TGTGCCAGCAGCCCCGGCGGGGTAGGGACTGAAGCTTTCTTT | CASSPGGVGTEAFF
TRBJ2-3 | TRBD2 | TRBV5-1 | - | TGCGCCAGCAGCCCGCGGCGGGCTAGCGGGAAGGAGGGTAGCACAGATACGCAGTATTTT | CASSPRRASGKEGSTDTQYF
TRBJ2-7 | TRBD1 | TRBV15 | once | TGTGCCACCAGCAGAGCCCCCCCACAGGGGGCTTTCTCCTACGAGCAGTACTTC | CATSRAPPQGAFSYEQYF
TRBJ2-2 | - | TRBV27 | - | TGTGCCAGCAGTCCGAGGACAGCCGGGGAGCTGTTTTTT | CASSPRTAGELFF
TRBJ2-1 | - | TRBV4-3 | - | TGCGCCAGCAGCCAAGAGGCCTACAATGAGCAGTTCTTC | CASSQEAYNEQFF
TRBJ2-2 | TRBD2 | TRBV27 | - | TGTGCCAGCAGTTTAAGGCTAGCGGGTTTCACCGGGGAGCTGTTTTTT | CASSLRLAGFTGELFF
TRBJ2-2 | - | TRBV7-7 | once | TGTGCCAGCAGCTTAGAACAGGGTCCCGGGGAGCTGTTTTTT | CASSLEQGPGELFF
TRBJ1-5 | - | TRBV4-2 | - | TGTGCCAGCAGCCAATCGCGGTGGGAAGCCCAGCATTTT | CASSQSRWEAQHF
TRBJ2-7 | - | TRBV11-2 | many | TGTGCCAGCAGCTTCGGAGGGGTCGAGCAGTACTTC | CASSFGGVEQYF
TRBJ2-7 | - | TRBV19 | - | TGTGCCAGTAGCCCTCTAGGGGGCGGGAACGAGCAGTACTTC | CASSPLGGGNEQYF
TRBJ2-1 | - | TRBV6-6 | - | TGTGCCAGCAGTTACAACGGCAATGAGCAGTTCTTC | CASSYNGNEQFF
TRBJ2-5 | TRBD2 | TRBV28 | - | TGTGCCAGCAGTTTAACTAGCGGGAGAAGTAAAGAGACCCAGTACTTC | CASSLTSGRSKETQYF
TRBJ1-4 | - | TRBV9 | once | TGTGCCAGCAGCGCGGGGGGTGAAAAACTGTTTTTT | CASSAGGEKLFF
TRBJ2-3 | TRBD2 | TRBV29-1 | - | TGCAGCGTTTCCGGGGGCGGGGGGAGAGATACGCAGTATTTT | CSVSGGGGRDTQYF
TRBJ1-4 | TRBD1 | TRBV28 | - | TGTGCCAGCAGCCTCAGGGGGAACACTAATGAAAAACTGTTTTTT | CASSLRGNTNEKLFF
TRBJ1-2 | - | TRBV5-5 | - | TGTGCCAGCAGCCCCCGTGGGGTCGCTAACTATGGCTACACCTTC | CASSPRGVANYGYTF
TRBJ2-7 | - | TRBV7-2 | - | TGTGCCAGCAGCCCCCCGGCCCAAGAGCGGCCGGGGAGAGGGTACGAGCAGTACTTC | CASSPPAQERPGRGYEQYF
TRBJ2-7 | TRBD1 | TRBV7-6 | - | TGTGCCAGCAGCTTCCGGGACAGCACCTACGAGCAGTACTTC | CASSFRDSTYEQYF
TRBJ2-3 | - | TRBV2 | - | TGTGCCAGCAGTGAAGCGCGGGTCCCAGATACGCAGTATTTT | CASSEARVPDTQYF
TRBJ2-1 | - | TRBV7-8 | - | TGTGCCAGCAGCTTAGGCCTAGCCCGGACGGATGAGCAGTTCTTC | CASSLGLARTDEQFF
TRBJ2-7 | - | TRBV4-3 | - | TGCGCCAGCAGCCAAGATAGGAGGGCCGGGGCCTACGAGCAGTACTTC | CASSQDRRAGAYEQYF
TRBJ2-7 | TRBD2 | TRBV15 | - | TGTGCCACCAGCAGCTTCTTGACTAGCGGCAACTACGAGCAGTACTTC | CATSSFLTSGNYEQYF
TRBJ2-1 | - | TRBV27 | - | TGTGCCAGCAGTTTCGCCAATGAGCAGTTCTTC | CASSFANEQFF
TRBJ1-4 | - | TRBV5-1 | - | TGCGCCAGCAGCCCCGGGCGCGATATAACTAATGAAAAACTGTTTTTT | CASSPGRDITNEKLFF
TRBJ2-1 | - | TRBV4-2 | many | TGTGCCAGCAGCCAAGATTTCCTAGCTGGTAATGAGCAGTTCTTC | CASSQDFLAGNEQFF
TRBJ2-1 | - | TRBV19 | - | TGTGCCAGTAGTATTGCAAGGCCAATTGAGCAGTTCTTC | CASSIARPIEQFF
TRBJ1-2 | TRBD1 | TRBV7-9 | many | TGTGCCAGCAGCTCCCATCAGGGGGTTTATGGCTACACCTTC | CASSSHQGVYGYTF
TRBJ2-2 | TRBD1 | TRBV5-5 | - | TGTGCCAGCAGCTTGGGAAGGACAGGGGTCACCGGGGAGCTGTTTTTT | CASSLGRTGVTGELFF
TRBJ2-7 | - | TRBV27 | once | TGTGCCAGCAGTTCTCATAGTCGCTCGCCCGAGCAGTACTTC | CASSSHSRSPEQYF
TRBJ1-1 | - | TRBV19 | - | TGTGCCAGTGGGGGATTGAAAGGAGCTTTCTTT | CASGGLKGAFF
TRBJ1-2 | - | TRBV6-6 | - | TGTGCCAGCAGTATCCTGGACAACGGCTATGGCTACACCTTC | CASSILDNGYGYTF
TRBJ1-3 | - | TRBV4-1 | - | TGCGCCAGCAGCCACCCAAGTGGGGCTGGGTCTCTACCTGGAAACACCATATATTTT | CASSHPSGAGSLPGNTIYF
TRBJ2-1 | - | TRBV6-1 | - | TGTGCCAGCGGCAAATTGGGCAGGGGCAATGAGCAGTTCTTC | CASGKLGRGNEQFF
TRBJ2-7 | - | TRBV6-5 | - | TGTGCCAGCAGTGCCGGACTCTGGAGCTCCTACGAGCAGTACTTC | CASSAGLWSSYEQYF
TRBJ2-7 | TRBD1 | TRBV12-5 | - | TGTGCTAGTGGTTTGGGGAGAGGAAGGGACAGGGCGTCCTACGAGCAGTACTTC | CASGLGRGRDRASYEQYF
TRBJ1-1 | - | TRBV7-9 | few | TGTGCCAGCAGCTTAACGGGGGGGACTGAAGCTTTCTTT | CASSLTGGTEAFF
TRBJ2-7 | - | TRBV19 | - | TGTGCCAGTAGCGGGGGTTACTACGAGCAGTACTTC | CASSGGYYEQYF
TRBJ2-7 | - | TRBV13 | - | TGTGCCAGCAGCCCCCCAACAGATACGGAGCAGTACTTC | CASSPPTDTEQYF
TRBJ2-2 | TRBD1 | TRBV18 | - | TGTGCCAGCCCGACAGGGTACGGGGAGCTGTTTTTT | CASPTGYGELFF
TRBJ1-6 | - | TRBV30 | - | TGTGCCTGGAAGCCTGGGGGCGCGAGTTCACCCCTCCACTTT | CAWKPGGASSPLHF
TRBJ2-3 | TRBD1 | TRBV7-9 | - | TGTGCCAGCAGCTTAGAGCGGCAGGGGGTGGACACAGATACGCAGTATTTT | CASSLERQGVDTDTQYF
TRBJ1-2 | - | TRBV19 | - | TGTGCCAGTAGTATAGGGGATTTATACTATGGCTACACCTTC | CASSIGDLYYGYTF
TRBJ2-1 | TRBD2 | TRBV9 | - | TGTGCCAGCAGCGAGTTAGGACTAGCGGGAGTCGAGCAGTTCTTC | CASSELGLAGVEQFF
TRBJ1-1 | - | TRBV27 | - | TGTGCCAGCAGCCTAAGGGGGACCAGCACTGAAGCTTTCTTT | CASSLRGTSTEAFF
TRBJ2-7 | - | TRBV2 | - | TGTGCCAGCAGTGATGCAGGGGTCCTGACCTACGAGCAGTACTTC | CASSDAGVLTYEQYF
TRBJ2-1 | - | TRBV4-3 | - | TGCGCCAGCAGCCAAGAGCTTCAGGGGCATGAGCAGTTCTTC | CASSQELQGHEQFF
TRBJ2-7 | - | TRBV11-2 | - | TGTGCCAGCAGCTTTAGTAGAACGGGTGAGCAGTACTTC | CASSFSRTGEQYF
TRBJ1-4 | - | TRBV6-5 | - | TGTGCCAGCAGTTACTCGGGGGATACTAATGAAAAACTGTTTTTT | CASSYSGDTNEKLFF
TRBJ1-2 | - | TRBV9 | - | TGTGCCAGCAGCGCCTTCCGACAGGAAGGCTATGGCTACACCTTC | CASSAFRQEGYGYTF
TRBJ1-2 | TRBD1 | TRBV5-1 | - | TGCGCCAGCAGTTTCAGAGGGGACAGTAACTATGGCTACACCTTC | CASSFRGDSNYGYTF
TRBJ2-2 | TRBD1 | TRBV28 | once | TGTGCCAGCAGTTCGTGGGACAGCGGGGAGCTGTTTTTT | CASSSWDSGELFF
TRBJ2-7 | TRBD2 | TRBV27 | - | TGTGCCAGCAGTCCCGGGGCTAGCGGGAGCTACGAGCAGTACTTC | CASSPGASGSYEQYF
TRBJ2-1 | TRBD1 | TRBV27 | - | TGTGCCAGCAGTTGGACAGGGGGGATCTATGAGCAGTTCTTC | CASSWTGGIYEQFF